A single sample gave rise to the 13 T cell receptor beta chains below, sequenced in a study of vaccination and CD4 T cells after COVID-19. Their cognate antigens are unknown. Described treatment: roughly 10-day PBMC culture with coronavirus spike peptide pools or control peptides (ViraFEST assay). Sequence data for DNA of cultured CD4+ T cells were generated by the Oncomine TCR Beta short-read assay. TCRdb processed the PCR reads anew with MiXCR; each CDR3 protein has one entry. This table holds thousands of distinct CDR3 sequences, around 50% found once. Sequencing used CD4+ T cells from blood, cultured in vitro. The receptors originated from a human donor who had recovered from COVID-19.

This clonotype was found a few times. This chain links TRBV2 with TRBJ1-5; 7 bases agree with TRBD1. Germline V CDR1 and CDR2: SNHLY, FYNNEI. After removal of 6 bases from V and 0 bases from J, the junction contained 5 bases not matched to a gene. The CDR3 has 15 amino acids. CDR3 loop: CASSRGGYSNQPQHF. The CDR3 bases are TGTGCCAGCAGCAGGGGGGGATATAGCAATCAGCCCCAGCATTTT.

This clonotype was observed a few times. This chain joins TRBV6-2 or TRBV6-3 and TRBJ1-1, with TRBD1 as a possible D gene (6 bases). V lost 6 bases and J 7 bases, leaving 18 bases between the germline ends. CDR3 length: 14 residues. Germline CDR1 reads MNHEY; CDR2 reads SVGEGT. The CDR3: CASSFQGTFGEAFF. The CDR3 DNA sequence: TGTGCCAGCAGCTTTCAGGGGACATTTGGTGAAGCTTTCTTT.

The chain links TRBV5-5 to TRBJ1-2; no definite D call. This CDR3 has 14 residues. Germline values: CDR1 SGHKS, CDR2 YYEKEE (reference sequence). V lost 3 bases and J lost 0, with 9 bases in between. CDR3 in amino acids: CASSSVNANYGYTF. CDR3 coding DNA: TGTGCCAGCAGCTCGGTGAACGCTAACTATGGCTACACCTTC.

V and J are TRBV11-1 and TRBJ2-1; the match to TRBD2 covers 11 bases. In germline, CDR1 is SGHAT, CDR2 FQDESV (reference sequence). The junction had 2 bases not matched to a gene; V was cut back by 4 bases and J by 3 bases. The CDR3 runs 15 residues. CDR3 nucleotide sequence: TGTGCCAGCAGCTCGGGACTAGCGGACTACAATGAGCAGTTCTTC. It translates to CASSSGLADYNEQFF.

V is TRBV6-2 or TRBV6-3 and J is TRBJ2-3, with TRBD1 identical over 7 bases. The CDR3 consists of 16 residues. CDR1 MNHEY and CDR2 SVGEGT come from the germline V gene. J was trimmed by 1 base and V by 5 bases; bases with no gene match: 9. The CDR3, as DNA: TGTGCCAGCAGTGAGAACAGGGGAGTGGGCACAGATACGCAGTATTTT. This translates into CASSENRGVGTDTQYF.

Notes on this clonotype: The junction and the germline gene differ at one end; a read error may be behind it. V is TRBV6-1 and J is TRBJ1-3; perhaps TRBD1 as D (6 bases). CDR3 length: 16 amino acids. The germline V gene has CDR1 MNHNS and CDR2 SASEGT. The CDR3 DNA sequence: TGTGCCAGCAGTGAACCCGGGAGGGGGTCTGGAAACACCATATGTTTT. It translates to CASSEPGRGSGNTICF.

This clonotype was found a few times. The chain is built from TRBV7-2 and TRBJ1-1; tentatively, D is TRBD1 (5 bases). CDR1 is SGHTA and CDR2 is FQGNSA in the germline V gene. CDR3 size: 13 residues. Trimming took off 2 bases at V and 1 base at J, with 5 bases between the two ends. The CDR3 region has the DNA TGTGCCAGCAGCTTAAGGGGGAACACTGAAGCTTTCTTT. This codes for CASSLRGNTEAFF.

The CDR3 bases are TGTGCCAGCAGTTTAGTAGGGTCTTTCGAGCAGTACTTC. Protein sequence: CASSLVGSFEQYF. The rearrangement links TRBV27 to TRBJ2-7; D call uncertain. CDR3 length equals 13 residues. Germline values: CDR1 MNHEY, CDR2 SMNVEV (reference sequence). Trimming stripped 2 bases from V and 6 bases from J, with 11 bases between.

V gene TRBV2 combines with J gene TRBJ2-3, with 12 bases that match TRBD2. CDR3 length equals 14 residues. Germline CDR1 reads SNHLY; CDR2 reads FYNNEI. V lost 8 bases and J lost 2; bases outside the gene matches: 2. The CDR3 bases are TGTGCCAGCGGACTAGCGGGGTTCACAGATACGCAGTATTTT. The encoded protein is CASGLAGFTDTQYF.

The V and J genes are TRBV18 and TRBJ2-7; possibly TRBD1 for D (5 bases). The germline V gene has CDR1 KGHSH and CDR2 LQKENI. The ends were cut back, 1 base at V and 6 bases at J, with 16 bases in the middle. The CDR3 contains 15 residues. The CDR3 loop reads CASSPQGKEGSEQYF. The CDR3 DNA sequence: TGTGCCAGCTCACCACAGGGGAAGGAAGGCTCCGAGCAGTACTTC.

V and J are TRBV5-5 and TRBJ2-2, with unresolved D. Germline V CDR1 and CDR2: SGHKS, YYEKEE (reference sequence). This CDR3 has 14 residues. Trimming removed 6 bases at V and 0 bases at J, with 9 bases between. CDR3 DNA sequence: TGTGCCAGCAAGCCCGACACGAACACCGGGGAGCTGTTTTTT. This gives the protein CASKPDTNTGELFF.

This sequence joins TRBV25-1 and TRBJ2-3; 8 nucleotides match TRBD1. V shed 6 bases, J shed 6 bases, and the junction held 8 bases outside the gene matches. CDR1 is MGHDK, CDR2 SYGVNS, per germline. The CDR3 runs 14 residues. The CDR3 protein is CASSQGAGWDTQYF. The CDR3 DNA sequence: TGTGCCAGCAGCCAGGGGGCGGGTTGGGATACGCAGTATTTT.

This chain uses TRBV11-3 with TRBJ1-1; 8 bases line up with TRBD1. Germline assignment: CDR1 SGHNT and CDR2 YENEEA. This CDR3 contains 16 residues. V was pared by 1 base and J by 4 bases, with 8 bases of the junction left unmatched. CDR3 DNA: TGTGCCAGCAGCTTAGGACAGGGGAGGGAGAGCACTGAAGCTTTCTTT. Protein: CASSLGQGRESTEAFF.